This is a list of T cell receptor beta chains from one sample in a study of T-cell reconstitution after alpha-beta-depleted transplantation in children. TCRdb re-called the PCR reads through MiXCR, storing one row per CDR3 protein. This sample has 20,000 to 25,000 distinct CDR3 sequences, with roughly a tenth found just once. Material: PBMCs from the stem cell graft donor, obtained from the stem cell graft. The origin of the receptors is a human donor who donated a stem cell graft to a child with chronic granulomatous disease. Both conserved end residues are part of each CDR3. A D gene is named only where the DNA matches it firmly. Clone sizes are given selectively: once, few, many, or a class where the clone is expanded.

size: many
V: TRBV25-1
D: -
J: TRBJ1-1
length: 16
DNA: TGTGCCAGCAGTGAATCAGGGGAGCGTTTTCACACTGAAGCTTTCTTT
CDR3: CASSESGERFHTEAFF

size: many
V: TRBV7-2
D: -
J: TRBJ2-5
length: 14
DNA: TGTGCCAGCAGCAAAAACTACCCCGTGGGGACCCAGTACTTC
CDR3: CASSKNYPVGTQYF

size: many
V: TRBV3-1
D: -
J: TRBJ2-5
length: 14
DNA: TGTGCCAGCAGCCCACTCGGACTTGAAGAGACCCAGTACTTC
CDR3: CASSPLGLEETQYF

size: many
V: TRBV29-1
D: -
J: TRBJ2-1
length: 11
DNA: TGCAGCGTTGAACAGACCAATGAGCAGTTCTTC
CDR3: CSVEQTNEQFF

size: many
V: TRBV6-4
D: TRBD2
J: TRBJ2-3
length: 15
DNA: TGTGCCAGCAGTGCTCTAGCGGGGGGCACAGATACGCAGTATTTT
CDR3: CASSALAGGTDTQYF

size: many
V: TRBV7-3
D: -
J: TRBJ1-5
length: 14
DNA: TGTGCCAGCCGGACGGACGCTAGCAATCAGCCCCAGCATTTT
CDR3: CASRTDASNQPQHF

size: -
V: TRBV27
D: -
J: TRBJ2-5
length: 16
DNA: TGTGCCAGCAGTTTAGTCAGGGCCGACAGTCAAGAGACCCAGTACTTC
CDR3: CASSLVRADSQETQYF

size: many
V: TRBV7-8
D: -
J: TRBJ1-5
length: 16
DNA: TGTGCCAGCAGCTTAGAAGTCATCAGGGGCAATCAGCCCCAGCATTTT
CDR3: CASSLEVIRGNQPQHF

size: many
V: TRBV10-3
D: TRBD1
J: TRBJ1-2
length: 15
DNA: TGTGCCATCAGCCCTCCGGGACAGGAATTAAATGGCTACACCTTC
CDR3: CAISPPGQELNGYTF

size: many
V: TRBV28
D: TRBD1
J: TRBJ2-5
length: 15
DNA: TGTGCCAGCAGACCTGGGGACAGGGGGACAGAGACCCAGTACTTC
CDR3: CASRPGDRGTETQYF

size: many
V: TRBV20-1
D: TRBD1
J: TRBJ2-1
length: 16
DNA: TGCAGTGCTAGAGTACTTTGGGACAGAGAAATCAATGAGCAGTTCTTC
CDR3: CSARVLWDREINEQFF

size: many
V: TRBV7-9
D: -
J: TRBJ2-7
length: 14
DNA: TGTGCCAGCAGCTTAGCGAGCGTCTGGGGCGAGCAGTACTTC
CDR3: CASSLASVWGEQYF

size: many
V: TRBV5-1
D: TRBD2
J: TRBJ2-1
length: 17
DNA: TGCGCCAGCAGCTTGGATAGGACTAGCGGGAGTACATATGAGCAGTTCTTC
CDR3: CASSLDRTSGSTYEQFF

size: many
V: TRBV10-3
D: -
J: TRBJ2-3
length: 12
DNA: TGTGCCATCAGTGATACTACAGATACGCAGTATTTT
CDR3: CAISDTTDTQYF

size: many
V: TRBV27
D: TRBD2
J: TRBJ2-2
length: 18
DNA: TGTGCCAGCAGTTCGGCTCTAGCGGGAGGGCCGAACACCGGGGAGCTGTTTTTT
CDR3: CASSSALAGGPNTGELFF

size: -
V: TRBV18
D: TRBD1
J: TRBJ2-5
length: 13
DNA: TGTGCCAGCTCAGGACAGGGCGGTGAGACCCAGTACTTC
CDR3: CASSGQGGETQYF

size: many
V: TRBV5-1
D: -
J: TRBJ2-6
length: 13
DNA: TGCGCCAGCAGCTTGGAGTCCAGCCACGTCCTGACTTTC
CDR3: CASSLESSHVLTF

size: many
V: TRBV12-3/TRBV12-4
D: -
J: TRBJ1-2
length: 13
DNA: TGTGCCAGCAGTTTTGGACGCCTGGGCGGTGTTACCTTC
CDR3: CASSFGRLGGVTF

size: few
V: TRBV2
D: -
J: TRBJ1-2
length: 11
DNA: TGTGCCTTCTGGGGGGCAGGGGGCTACACCTTC
CDR3: CAFWGAGGYTF

size: many
V: TRBV7-9
D: -
J: TRBJ2-5
length: 13
DNA: TGTGCCAGCAGCTCACAGGGGAGGGAGACCCAGTACTTC
CDR3: CASSSQGRETQYF

size: many
V: TRBV11-2
D: TRBD2
J: TRBJ2-3
length: 19
DNA: TGTGCCAGCAGCATAGGAGGGCTAGCGGGGAGTTCTAGCACAGATACGCAGTATTTT
CDR3: CASSIGGLAGSSSTDTQYF

size: many
V: TRBV9
D: TRBD1
J: TRBJ2-1
length: 17
DNA: TGTGCCAGCAGCGGGCCGTGGGGACAGGGGGGCGACAATGAGCAGTTCTTC
CDR3: CASSGPWGQGGDNEQFF

size: many
V: TRBV12-3/TRBV12-4
D: -
J: TRBJ1-1
length: 14
DNA: TGTGCCAGCAGTAATAACGCAGGGGACACTGAAGCTTTCTTT
CDR3: CASSNNAGDTEAFF

size: many
V: TRBV12-3/TRBV12-4
D: -
J: TRBJ1-1
length: 14
DNA: TGTGCCAGCAGTCCGACAGTTTCTTACACTGAAGCTTTCTTT
CDR3: CASSPTVSYTEAFF

size: many
V: TRBV7-8
D: -
J: TRBJ2-2
length: 16
DNA: TGTGCCAGCAGCTTAGCGACCGGATGGGAGACCGGGGAGCTGTTTTTT
CDR3: CASSLATGWETGELFF

size: many
V: TRBV5-1
D: -
J: TRBJ2-1
length: 15
DNA: TGCGCCAGCAGCTCGGGCGGGGTGGGTTTAGTGGAGCAGTTCTTC
CDR3: CASSSGGVGLVEQFF

size: many
V: TRBV4-1
D: TRBD2
J: TRBJ2-1
length: 19
DNA: TGCGCCAGCAGCCAAGACGGACTAGCGGGGGAAATATACTACAATGAGCAGTTCTTC
CDR3: CASSQDGLAGEIYYNEQFF

size: many
V: TRBV5-1
D: -
J: TRBJ2-1
length: 12
DNA: TGCGCCAGCAGCTTTACCCAGAATGAGCAGTTCTTC
CDR3: CASSFTQNEQFF

size: many
V: TRBV20-1
D: -
J: TRBJ2-1
length: 13
DNA: TGCAGTGCTAGTCCGCCTCCGTACAATGAGCAGTTCTTC
CDR3: CSASPPPYNEQFF

size: -
V: TRBV30
D: -
J: TRBJ1-5
length: 15
DNA: TGTGCCTGGAGTGTTGGGTTGAGAGGCAATCAGCCCCAGCATTTT
CDR3: CAWSVGLRGNQPQHF

size: many
V: TRBV4-2
D: TRBD2
J: TRBJ2-3
length: 15
DNA: TGTGCCAGCAGCCAAGATGGGGGGGTGACAGATACGCAGTATTTT
CDR3: CASSQDGGVTDTQYF

size: many
V: TRBV27
D: -
J: TRBJ2-1
length: 14
DNA: TGTGCCAGCAGTTTGGTCGACAACTACAATGAGCAGTTCTTC
CDR3: CASSLVDNYNEQFF

size: many
V: TRBV5-1
D: -
J: TRBJ2-1
length: 15
DNA: TGCGCCAGCAGCGGGGGACGGGGCCCCTACAATGAGCAGTTCTTC
CDR3: CASSGGRGPYNEQFF

size: -
V: TRBV5-4
D: -
J: TRBJ2-2
length: 16
DNA: TGTGCCATCAGCTTGGTTCCAGGAATAAACACCGGGGAGCTGTTTTTT
CDR3: CAISLVPGINTGELFF

size: many
V: TRBV7-9
D: -
J: TRBJ1-3
length: 20
DNA: TGTGCCAGCAGCTTAGTGGCAGTAAACAGGTCCTTCTCCTCTGGAAACACCATATATTTT
CDR3: CASSLVAVNRSFSSGNTIYF

size: many
V: TRBV29-1
D: -
J: TRBJ2-5
length: 15
DNA: TGCAGCGTAGAATCCCGGGGGCTCCGTAAGGAGACCCAGTACTTC
CDR3: CSVESRGLRKETQYF

size: many
V: TRBV15
D: TRBD1
J: TRBJ1-6
length: 15
DNA: TGTGCCACCAGCAGCAACCGGGACAGTAATTCACCCCTCCACTTT
CDR3: CATSSNRDSNSPLHF

size: many
V: TRBV5-1
D: TRBD1
J: TRBJ2-5
length: 14
DNA: TGCGCCAGCAGCTTGGGACAGGGGCAAGAGACCCAGTACTTC
CDR3: CASSLGQGQETQYF

size: many
V: TRBV6-5
D: TRBD1
J: TRBJ1-1
length: 15
DNA: TGTGCCAGCAGTAACGGACAGGGGGCCCTCCTTGAAGCTTTCTTT
CDR3: CASSNGQGALLEAFF

size: many
V: TRBV5-1
D: -
J: TRBJ2-7
length: 15
DNA: TGCGCCAGCAGCTCGGACCGGGAGTCTCCCTACGAGCAGTACTTC
CDR3: CASSSDRESPYEQYF

size: -
V: TRBV20-1
D: -
J: TRBJ2-1
length: 12
DNA: TGCAGTGCTAGTCTAGTTGGCCATGAGCAGTTCTTC
CDR3: CSASLVGHEQFF

size: many
V: TRBV20-1
D: TRBD2
J: TRBJ2-2
length: 16
DNA: TGCAGTGCTCGAAATATCGGGAGGGAGGTCACCGGGGAGCTGTTTTTT
CDR3: CSARNIGREVTGELFF

size: many
V: TRBV5-1
D: -
J: TRBJ2-5
length: 12
DNA: TGCGCCAGCGGCAGGACGGGAGAGACCCAGTACTTC
CDR3: CASGRTGETQYF

size: many
V: TRBV27
D: TRBD1
J: TRBJ1-1
length: 15
DNA: TGTGCCAGCAGGCCGACAGGGAGGTTGAACACTGAAGCTTTCTTT
CDR3: CASRPTGRLNTEAFF

size: many
V: TRBV6-5
D: -
J: TRBJ1-1
length: 15
DNA: TGTGCCAGCAGACCGATCACAGGGTGGGGCACTGAAGCTTTCTTT
CDR3: CASRPITGWGTEAFF

size: many
V: TRBV5-7
D: -
J: TRBJ1-5
length: 14
DNA: TGTGCCAGCAGCCCGTCATATAGCAATCAGCCCCAGCATTTT
CDR3: CASSPSYSNQPQHF